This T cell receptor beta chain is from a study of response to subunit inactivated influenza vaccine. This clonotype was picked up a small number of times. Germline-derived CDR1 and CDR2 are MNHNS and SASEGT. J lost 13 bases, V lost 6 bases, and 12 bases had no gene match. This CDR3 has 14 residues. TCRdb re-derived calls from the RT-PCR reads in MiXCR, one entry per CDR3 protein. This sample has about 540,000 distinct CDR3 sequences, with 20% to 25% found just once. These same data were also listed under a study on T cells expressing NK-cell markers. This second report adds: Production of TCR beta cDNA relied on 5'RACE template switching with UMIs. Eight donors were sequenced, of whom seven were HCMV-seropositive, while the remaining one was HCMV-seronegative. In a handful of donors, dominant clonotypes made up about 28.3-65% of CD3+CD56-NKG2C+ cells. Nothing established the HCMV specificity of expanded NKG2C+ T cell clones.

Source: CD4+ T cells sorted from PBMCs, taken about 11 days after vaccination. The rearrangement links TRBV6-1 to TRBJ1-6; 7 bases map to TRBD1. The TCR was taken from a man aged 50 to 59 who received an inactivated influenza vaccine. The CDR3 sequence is CASSTDRREGPLHF. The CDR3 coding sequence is TGTGCCAGCAGCACGGACAGGCGGGAAGGGCCCCTCCACTTT.